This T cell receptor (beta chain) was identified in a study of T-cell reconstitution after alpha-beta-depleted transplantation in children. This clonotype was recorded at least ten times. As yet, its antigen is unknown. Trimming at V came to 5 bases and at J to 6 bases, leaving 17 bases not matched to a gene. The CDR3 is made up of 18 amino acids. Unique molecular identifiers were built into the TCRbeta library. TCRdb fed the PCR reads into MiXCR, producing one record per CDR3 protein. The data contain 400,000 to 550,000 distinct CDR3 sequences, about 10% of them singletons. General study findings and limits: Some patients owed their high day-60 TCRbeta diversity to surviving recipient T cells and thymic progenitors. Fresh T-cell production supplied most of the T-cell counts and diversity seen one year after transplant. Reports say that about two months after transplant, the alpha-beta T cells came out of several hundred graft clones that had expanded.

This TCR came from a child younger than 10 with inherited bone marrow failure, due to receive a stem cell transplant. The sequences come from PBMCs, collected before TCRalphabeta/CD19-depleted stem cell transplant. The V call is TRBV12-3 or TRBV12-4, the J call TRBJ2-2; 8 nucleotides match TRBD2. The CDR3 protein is CASSPRASGSSFSGELFF. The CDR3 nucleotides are TGTGCCAGCAGTCCCAGGGCCAGCGGGAGTTCGTTTTCCGGGGAGCTGTTTTTT.